This record looks at one T cell receptor (beta chain) sequence and its context. The antigen is undetermined. The data derive from a study of T-cell reconstitution after alpha-beta-depleted transplantation in children. Notes on the study in general: At day 60, the high TCRbeta diversity found in some patients originated from recipient T cells and thymic progenitors that had survived. Counts and diversity of T cells one year after transplant came mostly from newly produced T cells. Reportedly, only several hundred clones from non-depleted graft cells drove alpha-beta T-cell counts at about two months.

Preparation of the TCRbeta library involved a method that used unique molecular identifiers. TCRdb itself ran the PCR reads through MiXCR, one entry per CDR3 protein. The sample holds approximately 520,000 distinct CDR3 sequences; more than 9.5% are singletons and the top ten take about 15%. CDR1 is MNHNS and CDR2 is SASEGT in the germline V gene. The CDR3 extends over 14 amino acids. V shed 8 bases and J 2 bases; nucleotides not matched to a gene: 5. Sequenced material: PBMCs, mostly from graft donor cells, taken 180 days after TCRalphabeta/CD19-depleted stem cell transplant. The J gene is TRBJ2-7, the V gene TRBV6-1, with 11 nucleotides matching TRBD2. The sequence came from a female patient between 2 and 15 years old who had a stem cell transplant for aplastic anemia, so the T cells may come from the graft donor. CDR3 nucleotides: TGTGCCAGCTGTGGGACTAGCGGTACCTACGAGCAGTACTTC. Translation: CASCGTSGTYEQYF.